The 4 T cell receptor beta chains below come from one sample, sequenced in a study of shared clonotypes between healthy human individuals. CD45RO negativity and positive selection for CCR7 defined naive CD8 cells, a population that excluded terminally differentiated effector memory CD45RA+ cells. Produced via immunoSEQ multiplex PCR; TCRdb's table is partial and in-frame only. The profile covers around 1.9 million clones, with about 93% appearing a single time and about 1.6% taken by the ten largest. Specimen: naive CD8+ T cells from PBMCs. All receptors come from a man between 18 and 35 years old in good health. Some clones in this sample may be carry-over from other donors' samples.

V usage is TRBV5-1 and J usage is TRBJ2-1; TRBD2 agrees at 11 bases. The CDR3 has 19 amino acids. V gave up 4 bases and J gave up 10 bases; unmatched junction bases: 22. Germline V gives CDR1 SGHRS, CDR2 YFSETQ. Here the CDR3 DNA reads TGCGCCAGCAGCCTGACCCCTTACGGACTAGCGGGTTCTGGGACAGAGCAGTTCTTC. It codes for CASSLTPYGLAGSGTEQFF.

The chain has TRBV6-1 and TRBJ2-7; 8 bases agree with TRBD2. CDR1 is MNHNS, CDR2 SASEGT, per germline. V shed 4 bases and J 6 bases; nucleotides not matched to a gene: 17. The CDR3 runs 17 residues. CDR3 amino acids: CASSGVGRQAGAREQYF. In DNA form, the CDR3 reads TGTGCCAGCAGTGGTGTGGGCAGGCAAGCGGGAGCTCGCGAGCAGTACTTC.

This chain joins TRBV15 and TRBJ1-5; possible D gene TRBD1, 6 bases. This CDR3 region has 14 residues. The V end lost 5 bases, the J end lost 7 bases, and 15 bases lay between the germline ends. Per the germline V gene, CDR1 is LNHNV and CDR2 is YYDKDF (reference sequence). The chain's CDR3 is CATSQDREVQPQHF. CDR3 nucleotides: TGTGCCACCAGCCAGGACAGAGAGGTCCAGCCCCAGCATTTT. Variable domain in full (rest from reference TRBV15 and TRBJ1-5): DAMVIQNPRYQVTQFGKPVTLSCSQTLNHNVMYWYQQKSSQAPKLLFHYYDKDFNNEADTPDNFQSRRPNTSFCFLDIRSPGLGDTAMYLCATSQDREVQPQHFGDGTRLSIL.

This clone was picked up one time. This chain connects TRBV18 to TRBJ1-2; 9 positions match TRBD1. V lost 3 bases to trimming and J lost 2 bases; unmatched junction nucleotides: 19. This CDR3 contains 20 residues. Germline V gene data show CDR1 as KGHSH and CDR2 as LQKENI. In DNA, the CDR3 is TGTGCCAGCTCACCTGCGGGGACAGGGCCTTTCCAACTACTCAACTATGGCTACACCTTC. Encoded protein: CASSPAGTGPFQLLNYGYTF.